This T cell receptor beta chain derives from a study of T cell repertoires in cytomegalovirus infection. On the study more broadly: Indicated by public TCR beta signatures were CMV infection and matching HLA type. Study observations and caveats: Dominant in the ex vivo response were TCR beta clonotypes restricted by HLA-C and specific for CMV. Identification of carriers of CMV plus the relevant HLA was performed using cumulative public TCR beta family frequency.

CDR1 and CDR2 from the germline V gene are SGHVS and FQNEAQ. V lost 4 bases to trimming and J lost 6 bases; unmatched junction nucleotides: 13. The CDR3 loop spans 16 amino acids. MiXCR, run by TCRdb on the reads, gives a single entry per CDR3 protein. The sample carries under 90,000 distinct CDR3 sequences, 20% to 25% recorded once. Note on this clonotype: What it binds is unknown.

This chain joins TRBV7-8 and TRBJ1-1, with 8 bases aligning to TRBD1. The receptor was derived from a human donor in good health (CMV status not recorded). Some clones in this sample may be carry-over from other donors' samples. The sample consisted of PBMCs, sequenced either directly or after in vitro stimulation (not recorded which). Here the CDR3 DNA reads TGTGCCAGCAGCTCATACCGATTCAGGGGGCTGGCTGAAGCTTTCTTT. Encoded protein: CASSSYRFRGLAEAFF.